This entry lists 11 T cell receptor beta chains sequenced from one sample in a study of blood T cell repertoires in COVID-19. This table comes from immunoSEQ multiplex PCR, and its TCRdb copy is limited to in-frame clones, with some not included. The repertoire holds 100,000 or so clones, with 80% to 95% as singletons. Sequencing was done on a sample of peripheral blood. These receptors all come from a man aged 50 to 59 with active COVID-19.

The V gene is TRBV24-1, the J gene TRBJ2-5; 9 bases are shared with TRBD1. Germline loops: CDR1 KGHDR, CDR2 SFDVKD. This CDR3 spans 14 amino acids. Trimming removed 9 bases from V and 5 bases from J; junction bases left unmatched: 9. DNA of the CDR3: TGTGCCACCGGACCGGGACAGGGTAGGGAGACCCAGTACTTC. Translating it yields CATGPGQGRETQYF.

The rearrangement links TRBV9 to TRBJ2-3; maybe TRBD1 (5 bases). The V and J ends lost 0 bases and 2 bases respectively, with 10 bases between them. Germline CDR1 reads SGDLS; CDR2 reads YYNGEE. This CDR3 has 15 residues. The CDR3 here is CASSVGDRDTDTQYF. CDR3 nucleotides: TGTGCCAGCAGCGTAGGAGACAGAGACACAGATACGCAGTATTTT.

The chain combines TRBV5-1 with TRBJ1-5; 10 bases are a match to TRBD1. The CDR3 is 15 amino acids. V shed 3 bases and J 6 bases; nucleotides not matched to a gene: 6. The germline V gene encodes CDR1 SGHRS and CDR2 YFSETQ. CDR3 protein: CASSSGTGAGQPQHF. The CDR3 region has the DNA TGCGCCAGCAGCTCAGGGACAGGGGCAGGTCAGCCCCAGCATTTT.

The J gene is TRBJ2-7, the V gene TRBV23-1; D might be TRBD2 (6 bases). TRBV23-1 is an ORF; its function is uncertain. Trimming pared 0 bases from V and 6 bases from J, leaving 21 bases between. The CDR3 length is 17 residues. The CDR3 here is CASSQSGRGPYSGEQYF. The DNA for the CDR3 is TGCGCCAGCAGTCAATCGGGGCGGGGCCCTTATTCGGGCGAGCAGTACTTC.

The V and J genes are TRBV19 and TRBJ2-2; the D gene is possibly TRBD1 (6 bases). Trimming left V 9 bases short and J 0 bases short, with 11 bases between. The CDR3 covers 14 residues. Germline CDR1 is LNHDA and CDR2 is SQIVND (reference sequence). CDR3 region: CASGQISNTGELFF. DNA of the CDR3: TGTGCCAGCGGACAGATTTCGAACACCGGGGAGCTGTTTTTT.

The J gene is TRBJ1-1, the V gene TRBV5-1; D remains ambiguous. CDR3 length: 14 amino acids. CDR1 and CDR2 from the germline V gene are SGHRS and YFSETQ. The germline V and J ends were trimmed by 0 bases and 1 base, with 7 bases remaining between them. The chain's CDR3 is CASSLDPWNTEAFF. DNA for the CDR3: TGCGCCAGCAGCTTGGATCCCTGGAACACTGAAGCTTTCTTT.

The rearrangement joins TRBV4-1 to TRBJ1-1, with 11 bases that match TRBD1. The junction had 14 bases not matched to a gene; V was cut back by 2 bases and J by 0 bases. Germline values: CDR1 MGHRA, CDR2 YSYEKL. This CDR3 is built from 20 residues. CDR3 DNA: TGCGCCAGCAGCCAACCTATCCTGGGACAGGGGGAACTTCTGAACACTGAAGCTTTCTTT. Translated, it gives CASSQPILGQGELLNTEAFF.

The CDR3 coding sequence is TGTGCCAGCAGTTTGTCAGGGCATGAGCAGTTCTTC. Encoded protein: CASSLSGHEQFF. V is TRBV12-3 or TRBV12-4 and J is TRBJ2-1; possibly TRBD1 for D (5 bases). The CDR3 is 12 residues long. V lost 3 bases, J lost 8 bases, and 8 bases lay in between.

The chain joins TRBV7-9 to TRBJ2-7, with TRBD1 as a possible D gene (6 bases). V lost 6 bases and J 1 base, leaving 13 bases between the germline ends. The CDR3 runs 14 residues. Per germline, CDR1 SEHNR and CDR2 FQNEAQ (reference sequence). The CDR3 DNA reads as TGTGCCAGCAGAAAAGCAGGGGAATCCTACGAGCAGTACTTC. Its translation: CASRKAGESYEQYF.

The J gene is TRBJ2-3, the V gene TRBV19; possible D gene TRBD2, 6 bases. The CDR3 spans 16 residues. V was trimmed by 5 bases and J by 5 bases, leaving 20 bases between them. Germline V gene data show CDR1 as LNHDA and CDR2 as SQIVND (reference sequence). The CDR3 nucleotides read TGTGCCAGTAGTCTCAGCGTGGAGCGGAGGGGAGATACGCAGTATTTT. It encodes CASSLSVERRGDTQYF.

The genes are TRBV16 and TRBJ1-6; D gene uncertain. Germline CDR1 and CDR2: KGHSY and FQNENV. V was cut by 0 bases and J by 10 bases, with 10 bases left in between. The CDR3 has 14 residues. DNA for the CDR3: TGTGCCAGCAGCCAATCAGCGGTCCTATCACCCCTCCACTTT. Protein sequence: CASSQSAVLSPLHF.